This T cell receptor beta chain was identified in a study of tumor-infiltrating lymphocytes in oesophageal squamous cell carcinoma. The CDR3 comprises 17 residues, both ends counted. Germline V gene sequence: CDR1 SGHVT, CDR2 SQSDAQ. This clonotype was detected only a few times. This likely comes from a read error, as the CDR3 has no conserved phenylalanine or tryptophan at its end. The limits of the CDR3 on the DNA are not certain, so only TCRdb's listed CDR3 is given. TCRdb analysed the PCR reads with MiXCR anew, one entry per CDR3 protein. The sample contains approximately 13,000 distinct CDR3 sequences, approximately 50% of which appear only once.

The receptor's source is a male donor with esophageal squamous cell carcinoma. Sample: esophageal tumor tissue. This rearrangement joins TRBV7-4 to TRBJ2-1; the D call of TRBD2 is as the table states it, not checked on the DNA. CDR3 in amino acids: CASSRVGPQVHEQFFGS.